The 21 T cell receptor beta chains below all came from one sample that was sequenced in a study of T cell repertoires in cytomegalovirus infection (dated by TCRdb to the late 2010s). Instrument used: Illumina HiSeq 1500. The raw public reads went through TCRdb reprocessing: fastp at Q25, MiXCR clone calling, in-frame beta chains kept. Each record represents a unique CDR3 protein, reported with the most common genes and DNA among its rows. Present in this sample are roughly 500,000 distinct CDR3 sequences, about 11% of which were seen just once. The ten largest account for around 9.6% of the sample. Sample: PBMCs. These receptors were collected from a human donor in good health (CMV status not recorded). Some clones in this sample may be carry-over from other donors' samples.

In its sample, this clonotype was seen a few times. The rearrangement links TRBV11-2 to TRBJ2-1; 10 bases map to TRBD2. The V and J ends lost 5 bases and 8 bases, in that order; junction bases with no gene match: 12. Germline-derived CDR1 and CDR2 are SGHAT and FQNNGV. CDR3 length equals 16 residues. In DNA form, the CDR3 reads TGTGCCAGCAGCCGTCCCCTAGCGGGAGACCCCTATGAGCAGTTCTTC. Its translation: CASSRPLAGDPYEQFF.

The sample holds a few counts of this clonotype. This chain connects TRBV4-2 to TRBJ1-1; D gene unclear. The V end was cut by 1 base, the J end by 4 bases, with 10 bases between. There are 14 residues in the CDR3. The V gene's germline CDR1 is LGHNA and CDR2 YNFKEQ. CDR3 residues: CASSQVSGGTEAFF. The CDR3 DNA follows: TGTGCCAGCAGCCAAGTCTCAGGCGGCACTGAAGCTTTCTTT.

This clonotype is a singleton in its sample. The chain combines TRBV20-1 with TRBJ1-6; D is unresolved. The CDR3 contains 14 residues. V lost 6 bases to trimming and J lost 10 bases, with 19 bases between them. CDR1 DFQATT and CDR2 SNEGSKA come from the germline V gene (reference sequence). The CDR3 protein is CSAQTNRPRSPLHF. CDR3 nucleotide sequence: TGCAGTGCCCAGACGAACAGACCCCGGTCACCCCTCCACTTT.

This clonotype appeared many times. The chain employs TRBV10-3 and TRBJ1-6; the D gene is possibly TRBD1 (5 bases). The CDR3 runs to 18 residues. Germline CDR1 reads ENHRY; CDR2 reads SYGVKD. Trimming took 5 bases from V and 4 from J, leaving 21 bases between them. The CDR3 reads CAISNLPPGSLYNSPLHF. CDR3 sequence (DNA): TGTGCCATCAGTAATCTTCCCCCAGGGTCATTATATAATTCACCCCTCCACTTT.

At least ten counts were recorded for this clonotype. The rearrangement links TRBV7-9 to TRBJ2-1; D is possibly TRBD2 (6 bases). Trimming removed 5 bases at V and 8 bases at J, with 19 bases between. This CDR3 spans 15 amino acids. Looked up from germline, CDR1 is SEHNR and CDR2 is FQNEAQ (reference sequence). The CDR3 region is CASSPEKGEVYEQFF. CDR3 DNA: TGTGCCAGCAGCCCAGAAAAAGGGGAGGTCTATGAGCAGTTCTTC.

This clonotype was seen a few times. The chain uses TRBV4-2 and TRBJ1-5; 9 bases align to TRBD1. The CDR3 extends over 14 amino acids. Trimming cost V 3 bases and J 8 bases; bases outside gene matches: 5. The germline V gene has CDR1 LGHNA and CDR2 YNFKEQ. The CDR3 DNA follows: TGTGCCAGCAGCCATGGGACAGGGAGAGAGCCCCAGCATTTT. It codes for CASSHGTGREPQHF.

On this clonotype itself: The junction and the germline gene differ at one end; a read error may be behind it. The chain links TRBV7-7 to TRBJ2-3, with 7 nucleotides matching TRBD1. The CDR3 length is 14 residues. Germline V gene sequence: CDR1 SSHAT, CDR2 FNYEAQ (reference sequence). The DNA of the CDR3 is TGTGCTAGCAGCTTAGTACAGGGGTCAGATACGCAGTATTTT. Amino acids: CASSLVQGSDTQYF. The full variable domain, in which reference TRBV7-7 and TRBJ2-3 provide the parts outside the CDR3, is GAGVSQSPRYKVTKRGQDVTLRCDPISSHATLYWYQQALGQGPEFLTYFNYEAQPDKSGLPSDRFSAERPEGSISTLTIQRTEQRDSAMYRCASSLVQGSDTQYFGPGTRLTVL.

V usage is TRBV20-1 and J usage is TRBJ1-2, with D uncertain. V was cut by 5 bases and J by 8 bases, with 15 bases left in between. This CDR3 contains 12 residues. Germline lookup yields CDR1 DFQATT and CDR2 SNEGSKA (reference sequence). For the CDR3, the DNA is TGCAGTGCTGTGACATACAGCGGGGGCTACACCTTC. Translating gives CSAVTYSGGYTF.

This clonotype was seen ten or more times. The chain recombines TRBV5-4 with TRBJ2-1, with 14 bases aligning to TRBD2. The germline V gene has CDR1 SGHNT and CDR2 YYREEE (reference sequence). After removal of 4 bases from V and 10 bases from J, the junction contained 7 bases not matched to a gene. The CDR3 spans 15 residues. CDR3 nucleotides: TGTGCCAGCAGCCTGACTAGCGGGGGGGCCAGGGAGCAGTTCTTC. As protein: CASSLTSGGAREQFF.

CDR3 region: CASSLGGVRYEQYF. The CDR3 coding sequence is TGTGCCAGCAGCCTGGGGGGGGTCCGCTACGAGCAGTACTTC. The chain employs TRBV28 and TRBJ2-7; 7 bases are shared with TRBD2. Germline CDR1 and CDR2: MDHEN and SYDVKM. CDR3 size: 14 residues. The J segment lost 3 bases and the V segment lost 6 bases, leaving 8 bases of the junction unmatched.

A note on this clonotype: One end of the junction fails to match germline, which may point to a read error. This sequence joins TRBV29-1 and TRBJ1-2; no firm D call. This CDR3 has 12 amino acids. Germline CDR1 is SQVTM and CDR2 is ANQGSEA. The CDR3 sequence is CSVVKTNYGHTF. CDR3 nucleotide sequence: TGCAGCGTTGTAAAGACTAACTATGGCCACACCTTC.

This clonotype was detected ten times or more. The chain recombines TRBV7-2 with TRBJ2-1; D is ambiguous. V lost 4 bases and J 6 bases, leaving 7 bases between the germline ends. Germline CDR1 is SGHTA and CDR2 is FQGNSA. This CDR3 is 12 amino acids long. The CDR3 reads CASSSLLNEQFF. The DNA of the CDR3 is TGTGCCAGCAGCTCACTACTCAATGAGCAGTTCTTC.

The table lists this clonotype with many counts. The chain employs TRBV6-6 and TRBJ1-2, with D perhaps TRBD1 (5 bases). Trimming shortened V by 2 bases and J by 6 bases, and 16 bases separated the two germline ends. The CDR3 sequence is 15 residues long. CDR1 and CDR2 from the germline V gene are MNHNY and SVGAGI (reference sequence). CDR3 amino acids: CASSYGPGHPNGYTF. DNA of the CDR3: TGTGCCAGCAGTTACGGCCCCGGACACCCCAATGGCTACACCTTC.

This clonotype has only a few counts. CDR3 sequence reads: CASSYSGQGFGYTF. CDR3 in DNA: TGCGCCAGCAGCTACTCGGGACAGGGATTTGGCTACACCTTC. The chain recombines TRBV5-1 with TRBJ1-2; 9 bases align to TRBD1. This CDR3 contains 14 residues. CDR1 and CDR2 (germline): SGHRS, YFSETQ. With V trimmed by 3 bases and J by 7 bases, 7 bases remained unmatched.

This clonotype appeared many times. This sequence joins TRBV7-2 and TRBJ1-6; D uncertain. Per germline, CDR1 SGHTA and CDR2 FQGNSA. The CDR3 extends over 14 amino acids. V gave up 4 bases and J gave up 3 bases, with 7 bases separating them. The CDR3 bases are TGTGCCAGCAGCTCCGACGGCTATAATTCACCCCTCCACTTT. This encodes CASSSDGYNSPLHF.

The sample holds a few counts of this clonotype. The chain is built from TRBV10-2 and TRBJ2-3; D may match TRBD1 or TRBD2 (5 bases each). This CDR3 has 12 amino acids. From germline, CDR1 is WSHSY and CDR2 SAAADI. The ends were cut back, 10 bases at V and 2 bases at J, with 10 bases in the middle. This CDR3 is CATRGLTDTQYF. CDR3 in DNA: TGCGCCACCCGGGGCCTCACAGATACGCAGTATTTT.

In its sample, this clonotype was seen many times. This sequence joins TRBV7-2 and TRBJ1-5; D uncertain. Germline CDR1 and CDR2: SGHTA and FQGNSA. The CDR3 is 14 amino acids. The ends were cut back, 1 base at V and 1 base at J, with 5 bases in the middle. CDR3 sequence: CASSLGMSNQPQHF. The CDR3 DNA follows: TGTGCCAGCAGCTTAGGCATGAGCAATCAGCCCCAGCATTTT.

This clonotype was seen at least ten times. The V call is TRBV7-2, the J call TRBJ1-1; D unclear. In germline, CDR1 is SGHTA, CDR2 FQGNSA. V was clipped by 4 bases and J by 1 base, with 19 bases between them. The CDR3 length is 17 residues. CDR3 in amino acids: CASSSSLLQGRNTEAFF. CDR3 nucleotide sequence: TGTGCCAGCAGCTCAAGCTTGCTACAAGGGAGGAACACTGAAGCTTTCTTT.

This clonotype was recorded at least ten times. This chain's CDR3 is CASSSRQGGSGELFF. The CDR3, as DNA: TGTGCCAGCAGCTCGAGACAGGGAGGAAGCGGGGAGCTGTTTTTT. The chain links TRBV7-7 to TRBJ2-2; maybe TRBD1 (7 bases). This CDR3 contains 15 residues. Trimming left V 4 bases short and J 7 bases short, with 16 bases between. Germline values: CDR1 SSHAT, CDR2 FNYEAQ (reference sequence).

The table lists this clonotype with many counts. The rearrangement uses TRBV24-1 and TRBJ2-1; 14 positions agree with TRBD2. J gave up 1 base and V 4 bases, and 8 bases lay outside the gene matches. The CDR3 length is 19 residues. Germline CDR1 KGHDR, CDR2 SFDVKD. As DNA, the CDR3 is TGTGCCACCAGTGACCCACTGACTAGCGGGAGGGGGTCCTACAATGAGCAGTTCTTC. Translating it yields CATSDPLTSGRGSYNEQFF.

This chain joins TRBV18 and TRBJ2-7, with unresolved D. Germline V gene data show CDR1 as KGHSH and CDR2 as LQKENI. V was trimmed by 6 bases and J by 4 bases, leaving 13 bases between them. This CDR3 is built from 13 residues. The CDR3 sequence: CASSPQIEYEQYF. The CDR3 DNA reads TGTGCCAGCTCCCCGCAGATTGAATACGAGCAGTACTTC. Based on the CDR3 plus reference TRBV18 and TRBJ2-7, the full variable domain is NAGVMQNPRHLVRRRGQEARLRCSPMKGHSHVYWYRQLPEEGLKFMVYLQKENIIDESGMPKERFSAEFPKEGPSILRIQQVVRGDSAAYFCASSPQIEYEQYFGPGTRLTVT.